The sequence of this TCR beta chain was determined in a study of T cells in Graves' hyperthyroidism and ophthalmopathy. Looking at the study overall: Pretreatment peripheral blood was obtained at initial diagnosis.

The TCR beta CDR3 regions underwent amplification using RNA transcripts as the source. TCR CDR3 underwent first-round RT-PCR with the HTBI primer set. TCRdb called the multiplex PCR reads again in MiXCR, with one record for every CDR3 protein. This sample has 300,000 to 450,000 distinct CDR3 sequences; around 14% occur once, and the top ten carry approximately 10%. The table lists this clonotype with many counts. Its antigen is unknown. Broader study findings: Also found in blood were most expanded thyroid clonotypes above 0.001. From stable hyperthyroidism, ophthalmopathy was separated by a 13 V-J model.

Those with hyperthyroidism were 18 to 65 years old, newly diagnosed, and ill for under 2 months. Germline loops: CDR1 LNHDA, CDR2 SQIVND (reference sequence). V was shortened by 7 bases and J by 11 bases, with 17 bases between the two germline ends. The CDR3 runs to 12 residues. The chain links TRBV19 to TRBJ1-1; D is possibly TRBD1 (5 bases). Material: blood. The receptor comes from a woman aged 55-69 years with Graves' hyperthyroidism. The CDR3 region is CASTQRGLIAFF. CDR3 nucleotide sequence: TGTGCCAGTACCCAAAGGGGCCTGATCGCTTTCTTT.